Here is one TCR beta chain with its context. The target antigen is unknown. At one of its ends the junction is not consistent with the germline gene, which may arise from a read error. This sample is part of a study of glioma-infiltrating T cells. Findings and limits, study-wide: Tissue and blood shared very few CDR3 sequences. Non-neoplastic patients had below-expected tissue-blood divergence, while all gliomas exceeded expectation.

Amplification of TCR alpha and beta CDR3 regions from RNA used iRepertoire nested multiplex PCR. One-step reverse transcription and amplification started from approximately 100-400 ng of tissue mRNA or PBMC total RNA. One entry per CDR3 protein, called by TCRdb with MiXCR from the multiplex PCR reads. This sample has fewer than 11,000 distinct CDR3 sequences, with roughly 53% found just once. The TCR sequence derives from a human donor with low-grade glioma or glioblastoma, undergoing nonglioma brain surgery, or in good health (not recorded which). Material for sequencing was glioma tissue, nonneoplastic brain tissue, or PBMCs (not recorded which).

For the CDR3, the DNA is TGTGCCAGCACACTGGCGTGGAATTCGATTGGCAATCAGCCCCGGCATTTT. Its translation: CASTLAWNSIGNQPRHF. The chain carries TRBV27 and TRBJ1-5; D call uncertain. CDR3 length: 17 residues. Germline CDR1 and CDR2: MNHEY and SMNVEV (reference sequence).